The 12 T cell receptor beta chains in this list originate from one sample, sequenced in a study of T cells after yellow fever vaccination. Using its own MiXCR run on the 5' RACE reads, TCRdb lists one record per CDR3 protein. The top ten hold 3% to 3.5% of the sample, which has some 300,000 distinct CDR3 sequences, 7.5% to 9% seen once. Sequencing used CD4+ T cells sorted from PBMCs, obtained 5 days after the yellow fever booster vaccination. The receptors originated from a man aged 18 to 35 who received the YFV17D yellow fever vaccine.

This chain joins TRBV19 and TRBJ1-5; maybe TRBD1 (6 bases). Per germline, CDR1 LNHDA and CDR2 SQIVND (reference sequence). The ends were cut back, 5 bases at V and 3 bases at J, with 14 bases in the middle. This CDR3 is built from 15 residues. The CDR3 reads CASSADGQNNQPQHF. The CDR3 DNA reads as TGTGCCAGTAGTGCCGATGGACAGAACAATCAGCCCCAGCATTTT. The complete variable domain, with remaining parts taken from reference TRBV19 and TRBJ1-5, reads DGGITQSPKYLFRKEGQNVTLSCEQNLNHDAMYWYRQDPGQGLRLIYYSQIVNDFQKGDIAEGYSVSREKKESFPLTVTSAQKNPTAFYLCASSADGQNNQPQHFGDGTRLSIL.

The rearrangement uses TRBV12-3 or TRBV12-4 and TRBJ1-1; D is perhaps TRBD1 (6 bases). CDR3 length equals 15 residues. V was pared by 5 bases and J by 1 base, with 14 bases between. The CDR3 is CASSPRQDGNTEAFF. The CDR3 DNA is TGTGCCAGCAGTCCGAGACAGGACGGGAACACTGAAGCTTTCTTT.

This clonotype was detected many times. This chain uses TRBV5-1 with TRBJ2-5, with TRBD1 identical over 11 bases. This CDR3 has 16 amino acids. Germline V gene data show CDR1 as SGHRS and CDR2 as YFSETQ. V was pared by 4 bases and J by 4 bases, with 9 bases of the junction left unmatched. Written as DNA, the CDR3 is TGCGCCAGCAGCGAGGACAGGGGGCCGGCGGGAGAGACCCAGTACTTC. This encodes CASSEDRGPAGETQYF.

This clonotype occurred many times. The chain has TRBV5-1 and TRBJ2-1; 7 bases map to TRBD1. The CDR3 consists of 17 residues. After removal of 0 bases from V and 0 bases from J, the junction contained 6 bases not matched to a gene. Germline-derived CDR1 and CDR2 are SGHRS and YFSETQ. CDR3 sequence: CASSLGGTVASYNEQFF. DNA for the CDR3: TGCGCCAGCAGCTTGGGGGGGACAGTAGCCTCCTACAATGAGCAGTTCTTC.

There are a few counts of this clonotype. V usage is TRBV18 and J usage is TRBJ2-2; no definite D call. CDR1 and CDR2 (germline): KGHSH, LQKENI. CDR3 length: 16 amino acids. Trimming left V 0 bases short and J 3 bases short, with 11 bases between. The CDR3 is CASSPPSRADTGELFF. CDR3 nucleotides: TGTGCCAGCTCACCACCGTCCCGGGCGGACACCGGGGAGCTGTTTTTT.

This clonotype has a count of ten or more. The chain uses TRBV12-3 or TRBV12-4 and TRBJ1-2; perhaps TRBD1 as D (6 bases). The germline V and J ends were trimmed by 6 bases and 9 bases, with 14 bases remaining between them. This CDR3 has 12 residues. CDR3 region: CASSRDILRYTF. As DNA, the CDR3 is TGTGCCAGCAGCCGGGACATTCTTCGCTACACCTTC.

A few counts support this clonotype. The chain is built from TRBV19 and TRBJ1-1, with 8 bases lining up with TRBD1. Germline lookup yields CDR1 LNHDA and CDR2 SQIVND (reference sequence). The CDR3 loop spans 14 amino acids. With 6 bases clipped from V and 1 base from J, the junction kept 4 bases outside the gene matches. CDR3 residues: CASSVTGGNTEAFF. In DNA, the CDR3 is TGTGCCAGTAGCGTAACAGGGGGGAACACTGAAGCTTTCTTT.

This clonotype was seen a few times. V and J are TRBV6-2 or TRBV6-3 and TRBJ1-5; D ambiguous. The CDR3 loop spans 14 amino acids. Germline loops: CDR1 MNHEY, CDR2 SVGEGT. V lost 2 bases to trimming and J lost 7 bases, with 12 bases between them. The CDR3 protein is CASSYRARIQPQHF. CDR3 DNA: TGTGCCAGCAGTTACAGGGCCAGGATACAGCCCCAGCATTTT.

This clonotype was seen only a few times. The gene calls are TRBV6-2 or TRBV6-3 and TRBJ2-7; 7 bases match TRBD1. The germline CDR1 and CDR2 sequences are MNHEY and SVGEGT. Trimming took 2 bases from V and 0 from J; bases not matched to a gene: 4. This CDR3 is built from 15 residues. CDR3 DNA: TGTGCCAGCAGTTACGTCGGGACAGCCTCCTACGAGCAGTACGTC. This sequence encodes CASSYVGTASYEQYV.

This clonotype has a handful of counts. The chain has TRBV7-2 and TRBJ2-3; D gene unclear. CDR3 length: 15 amino acids. Deletions cut 6 bases from V and 3 bases from J, with 16 bases between. Germline assignment: CDR1 SGHTA and CDR2 FQGNSA. CDR3 bases: TGTGCCAGCAGGCTGGCGGTTGGGCCGACAGATACGCAGTATTTT. It encodes CASRLAVGPTDTQYF.

The CDR3 sequence is CSARGGLGQGNSPLHF. For the CDR3, the DNA is TGCAGTGCCCGAGGGGGTTTGGGACAGGGGAATTCACCCCTCCACTTT. The gene calls are TRBV20-1 and TRBJ1-6, with 10 bases identical to TRBD1. The junction had 12 bases not matched to a gene; V was cut back by 6 bases and J by 7 bases. Germline CDR1 DFQATT, CDR2 SNEGSKA (reference sequence). This CDR3 is 16 amino acids long.

This clonotype was observed a handful of times. The gene calls are TRBV7-3 and TRBJ2-3, with 9 bases identical to TRBD1. The germline V gene encodes CDR1 SGHTA and CDR2 FQGTGA. The V and J ends lost 5 bases and 5 bases, in that order; junction bases with no gene match: 11. The CDR3 spans 16 residues. The CDR3, as DNA: TGTGCCAGCAGCAGATACCCGGGACAGGGAGGAGATACGCAGTATTTT. It specifies CASSRYPGQGGDTQYF.